Listed below are T cell receptor beta chains from one sample, sequenced in a study of cytomegalovirus exposure and HLA in healthy donors. Libraries were prepared by immunoSEQ multiplex PCR; TCRdb keeps only in-frame clonotypes and omits some of them. This table has around 100,000 clones, about 70% appearing once. The specimen sequenced was PBMCs. These receptors all stem from a man younger than 40 in good health and CMV-seropositive. Each CDR3 is given with its conserved first and last residue. The order of the fields is V gene, D gene, J gene, CDR3 protein. D genes are given only for firm matches.

TRBV19	.	TRBJ2-7	CASAQGAGVGIYEQYF
TRBV5-1	TRBD1	TRBJ1-6	CASSLQPGQDFYNSPLHF
TRBV28	TRBD1	TRBJ2-7	CASLGPWGQGNYEQYF
TRBV6-5	.	TRBJ1-6	CASSSDYWGSPLHF
TRBV2	.	TRBJ1-5	CASKAGPNQPQHF
TRBV2	.	TRBJ1-6	CASSGFRGRMTSSYNSPLHF
TRBV27	.	TRBJ1-5	CASSLLVGQPQHF
TRBV29-1	TRBD1	TRBJ1-2	CSGSQGGGYGYTF
TRBV2	TRBD1	TRBJ2-3	CASSANRGGTDTQYF
TRBV4-3	.	TRBJ2-7	CASSQSRVSVYEQYF
TRBV6-5	TRBD1	TRBJ1-4	CASSQRQGAREKLFF
TRBV4-2	TRBD2	TRBJ2-6	CASSQDRLGGSGANVLTF
TRBV5-1	.	TRBJ2-3	CASSWANGSTDTQYF
TRBV4-2	.	TRBJ2-5	CASSQEGFGEGGAQTQYF
TRBV7-2	.	TRBJ2-2	CASSGAVSGGELFF
TRBV27	.	TRBJ1-1	CASSLGTNTEAFF
TRBV10-2	.	TRBJ1-1	CASSGLAGEAFF
TRBV6-1	.	TRBJ1-4	CASSAVATIEKLFF
TRBV7-2	.	TRBJ1-2	CASSLAAQGLQGYTF
TRBV9	TRBD1	TRBJ2-5	CASSQQGARRETQYF
TRBV4-2	TRBD1	TRBJ2-5	CASSRGTGTGGETQYF
TRBV6-1	.	TRBJ1-2	CASSERDYGYTF
TRBV25-1	.	TRBJ2-7	CASSGDSSYEQYF
TRBV5-6	.	TRBJ2-5	CASSFIQYQETQYF
TRBV4-3	.	TRBJ1-2	CASSQAGQPGCGYTF
TRBV11-2	TRBD2	TRBJ2-5	CASSFGARGGQETQYF
TRBV19	.	TRBJ2-7	CASSIGAGPSYEQYF
TRBV5-1	TRBD1	TRBJ2-5	CASSLVGTGEETQYF
TRBV29-1	.	TRBJ2-6	CSIRGTGANVLTF
TRBV7-6	TRBD1	TRBJ1-1	CASSPSDRPNTEAFF
TRBV5-1	TRBD1	TRBJ1-2	CASSASIQGHGYTF